A selection of T cell receptor beta chains follows, all from one sample in a study of human T cells and chemical hapten exposure. From the RACE reads, TCRdb called clonotypes with MiXCR, one entry per CDR3 protein. The table lists about 82,000 distinct CDR3 sequences, 13% of them singletons, with about 5.7% in the top ten. The sample here was whole blood, taken in connection with sensitization to the hapten diphenylcyclopropenone (DPC). The receptors stem from a woman aged 45 to 65 with alopecia areata. Some clones in this sample may be carry-over from other donors' samples. CDR3s include the opening cysteine and the closing phenylalanine or tryptophan. A D gene is named only where the DNA matches it firmly. Size tells how often a clone was seen (once, few, many) or the class of an expanded clone, and some rows leave it out.

size,J,D,V,DNA,CDR3
many,TRBJ2-7,TRBD2,TRBV5-1,TGCGCCAGCAGCGCGTTTACTAGCGGGGTGAGCTCCTACGAGCAGTACTTC,CASSAFTSGVSSYEQYF
many,TRBJ2-5,TRBD1,TRBV9,TGTGCCAGCAGCACGTACAGGGGGCAATTCGATGAGACCCAGTACTTC,CASSTYRGQFDETQYF
few,TRBJ1-1,.,TRBV7-2,TGTGCCAGCAGCTTAGACAGGACATGGAGCACTGAAGCTTTCTTT,CASSLDRTWSTEAFF
.,TRBJ1-5,.,TRBV6-1,TGTGCCACCTCTGAGGATCATAGCAATCAGCCCCAGCATTTT,CATSEDHSNQPQHF
few,TRBJ2-1,TRBD1,TRBV7-9,TGTGCCAGCAGCTCAGGACGGACAGGGTCCTACAATGAGCAGTTCTTC,CASSSGRTGSYNEQFF
.,TRBJ2-7,.,TRBV11-2,TGTGCCAGCAGCTCTGTCCGGGACTCGACCTACGAGCAGTACTTC,CASSSVRDSTYEQYF
many,TRBJ1-2,.,TRBV5-1,TGCGCCAGCAGCCAAGACAGACTCGGAAGCTACACCTTC,CASSQDRLGSYTF
few,TRBJ1-1,.,TRBV29-1,TGCAGCGTTGAAAAGTCGCAGAACACTGAAGCTTTCTTT,CSVEKSQNTEAFF
few,TRBJ2-4,.,TRBV29-1,TGCAGCTTTCTTCACGGGAGCAAAAACATTCAGTACTTC,CSFLHGSKNIQYF
.,TRBJ2-7,TRBD1,TRBV20-1,TGCAGTGCTACCGGGGACAGGACCTACGAGCAGTACTTC,CSATGDRTYEQYF
.,TRBJ2-7,TRBD1,TRBV25-1,TGTGCCAGCAGTACGGGACAGGGCCGCGAGCAGTACTTC,CASSTGQGREQYF